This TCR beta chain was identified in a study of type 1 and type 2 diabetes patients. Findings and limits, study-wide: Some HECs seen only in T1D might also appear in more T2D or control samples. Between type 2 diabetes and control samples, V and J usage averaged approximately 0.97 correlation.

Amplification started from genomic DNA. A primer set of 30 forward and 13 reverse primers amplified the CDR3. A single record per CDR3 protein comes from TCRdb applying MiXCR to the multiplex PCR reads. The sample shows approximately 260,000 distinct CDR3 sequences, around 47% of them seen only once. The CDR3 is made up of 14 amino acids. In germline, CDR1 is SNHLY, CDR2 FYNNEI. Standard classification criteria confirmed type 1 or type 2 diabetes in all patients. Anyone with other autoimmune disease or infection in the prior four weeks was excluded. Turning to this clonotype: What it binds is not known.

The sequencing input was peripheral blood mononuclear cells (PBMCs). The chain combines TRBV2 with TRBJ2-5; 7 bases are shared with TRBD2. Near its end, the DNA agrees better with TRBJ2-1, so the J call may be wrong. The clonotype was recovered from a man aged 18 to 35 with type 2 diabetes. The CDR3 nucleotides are TGTGCCAGCAGTGGCCGGACTAGAGGTGGTGAGCAGTTCTTC. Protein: CASSGRTRGGEQFF.